The following is a T cell receptor beta chain sequence with its context. Random hexamers primed reverse transcription of roughly 0.5 to 1 ug RNA. TCRdb analysed the immunoSEQ multiplex PCR reads with MiXCR anew, one entry per CDR3 protein. The profile shows some 400,000 distinct CDR3 sequences, around 83% of them singletons. This specimen belongs to a study of CD8 T cells in Susac syndrome. The CD8+ and CD4+ T cells were isolated magnetically using a negative isolation approach, whereas the TEMRA cells were enriched by FACS. Sequenced sample: CD8+ T cells from PBMCs. This TCR was sampled from a human donor with multiple sclerosis.

The CDR3 bases are TGTGCCAGCAGTAGAGGACAGGCCCTTGAAGCTTTCTTT. This translates into CASSRGQALEAFF. The V gene is TRBV25-1, the J gene TRBJ1-1, with TRBD1 matching 7 bases. J lost 7 bases, V lost 5 bases, and 7 bases had no gene match. This CDR3 contains 13 residues. Germline CDR1 MGHDK, CDR2 SYGVNS.